This T cell receptor beta chain originates from a study of blood T cell repertoires in COVID-19. Study summary: The United States, Italy and Spain supplied acute and convalescent COVID-19 samples. From T cells, B-cell-depleted T cells, or PBMCs came the material, which was cDNA or gDNA.

Study processing details: The authors estimated nucleated cell counts from reference gene primer amplification. Only in-frame clones appear in the TCRdb table, and some are missing; sequencing was by immunoSEQ multiplex PCR. V and J calls and clone size come straight from that table; D and trimming were deduced from the DNA. The sample includes more than 45,000 clones, approximately 90% of them seen just once. The V end lost 1 base, the J end lost 10 bases, and 10 bases lay between the germline ends. The CDR3 loop spans 11 amino acids. CDR1 and CDR2 from the germline V gene are SQVTM and ANQGSEA. The material sequenced was peripheral blood. The chain carries TRBV29-1 and TRBJ1-1, with D perhaps matching TRBD1 (5 bases). The sequence was obtained from a man aged 55-75 years with acute or convalescent COVID-19. The CDR3 here is CSVEGGGRAFF. The DNA for the CDR3 is TGCAGCGTTGAAGGGGGGGGGAGAGCTTTCTTT. The full variable domain, with the rest looked up from reference TRBV29-1 and TRBJ1-1, is SAVISQKPSRDICQRGTSLTIQCQVDSQVTMMFWYRQQPGQSLTLIATANQGSEATYESGFVIDKFPISRPNLTFSTLTVSNMSPEDSSIYLCSVEGGGRAFFGQGTRLTVV.